The present TCR beta chain was sequenced within a study of cytomegalovirus exposure and HLA in healthy donors. Points from the study as a whole: Trimming of TCR beta V- and J-genes showed a link, identified in a later analysis, to a missense DCLRE1C variant. Cytomegalovirus association was assigned to approximately 180 TCR beta chains.

This clone was seen just once. Its cognate antigen is unknown. Unrecorded immune exposures were likely, despite nominal health at sampling. The primer mix had 60 Vbeta and 13 Jbeta primers. TCRdb's table, derived via immunoSEQ multiplex PCR, lists solely in-frame clones and lacks some. This sample has approximately 160,000 clones; 84% occur once, and the top ten carry roughly 5%. From germline, CDR1 is MNHNS and CDR2 SASEGT. The CDR3 totals 13 residues. The chain carries TRBV6-1 and TRBJ2-5, with 9 nucleotides matching TRBD2. The J call could be wrong; TRBJ2-7 is a better fit for the DNA end. Sequenced input: PBMCs. This receptor was obtained from a girl between 10 and 17 years old in good health and CMV-seropositive. This CDR3 is CASRGTSNYEQYF. The CDR3 DNA reads as TGTGCCAGCAGGGGGACTAGCAACTACGAGCAGTACTTC.